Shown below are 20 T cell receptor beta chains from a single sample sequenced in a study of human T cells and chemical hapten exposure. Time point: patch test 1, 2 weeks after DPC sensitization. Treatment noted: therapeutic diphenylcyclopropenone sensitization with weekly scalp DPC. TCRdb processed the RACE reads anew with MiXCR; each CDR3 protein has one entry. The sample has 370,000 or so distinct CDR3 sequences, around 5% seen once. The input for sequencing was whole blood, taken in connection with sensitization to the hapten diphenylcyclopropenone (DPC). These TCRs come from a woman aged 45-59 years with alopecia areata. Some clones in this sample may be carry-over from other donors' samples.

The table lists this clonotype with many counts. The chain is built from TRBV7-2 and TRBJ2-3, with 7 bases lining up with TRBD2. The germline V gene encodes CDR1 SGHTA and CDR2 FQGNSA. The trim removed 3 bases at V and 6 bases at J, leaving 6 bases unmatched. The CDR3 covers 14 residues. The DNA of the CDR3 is TGTGCCAGCAGCTTCGGACTAGGTCTCGATACGCAGTATTTT. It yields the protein CASSFGLGLDTQYF.

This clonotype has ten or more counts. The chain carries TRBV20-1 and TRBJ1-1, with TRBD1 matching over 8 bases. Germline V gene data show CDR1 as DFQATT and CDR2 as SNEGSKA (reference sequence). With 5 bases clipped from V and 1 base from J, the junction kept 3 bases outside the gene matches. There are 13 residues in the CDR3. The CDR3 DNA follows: TGCAGTGCTGCCACAGGGGGGAACACTGAAGCTTTCTTT. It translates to CSAATGGNTEAFF.

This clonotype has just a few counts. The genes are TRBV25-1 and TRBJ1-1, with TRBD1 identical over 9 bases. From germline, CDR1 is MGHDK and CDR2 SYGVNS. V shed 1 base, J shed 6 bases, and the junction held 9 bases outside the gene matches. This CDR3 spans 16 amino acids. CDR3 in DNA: TGTGCCAGCAGTGAATCCACGGGACAGGGCGCGGCTGAAGCTTTCTTT. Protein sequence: CASSESTGQGAAEAFF.

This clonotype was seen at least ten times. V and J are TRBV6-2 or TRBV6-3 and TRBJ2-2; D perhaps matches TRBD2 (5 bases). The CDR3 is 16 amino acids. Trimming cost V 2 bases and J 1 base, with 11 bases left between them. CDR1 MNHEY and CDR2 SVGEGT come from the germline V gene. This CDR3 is CASSYPAVMNTGELFF. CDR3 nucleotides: TGTGCCAGCAGTTACCCAGCGGTTATGAACACCGGGGAGCTGTTTTTT.

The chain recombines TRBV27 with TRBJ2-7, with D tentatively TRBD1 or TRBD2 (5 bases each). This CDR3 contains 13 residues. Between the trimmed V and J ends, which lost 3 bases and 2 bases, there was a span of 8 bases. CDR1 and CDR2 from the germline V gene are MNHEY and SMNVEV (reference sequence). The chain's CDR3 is CASSLRGAYEQYF. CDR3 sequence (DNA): TGTGCCAGCAGTTTGAGAGGGGCCTACGAGCAGTACTTC.

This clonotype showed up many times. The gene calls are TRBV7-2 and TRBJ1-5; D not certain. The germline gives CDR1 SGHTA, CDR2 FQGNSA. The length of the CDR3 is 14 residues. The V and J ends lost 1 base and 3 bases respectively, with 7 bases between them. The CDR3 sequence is CASSLEGYNQPQHF. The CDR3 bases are TGTGCCAGCAGCTTAGAAGGTTACAATCAGCCCCAGCATTTT.

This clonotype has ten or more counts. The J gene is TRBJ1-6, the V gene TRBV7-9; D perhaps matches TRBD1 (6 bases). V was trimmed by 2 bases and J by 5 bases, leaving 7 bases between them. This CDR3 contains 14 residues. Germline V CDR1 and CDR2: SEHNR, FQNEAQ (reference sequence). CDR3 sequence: CASSLSGDNSPLHF. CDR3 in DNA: TGTGCCAGCAGCTTATCAGGGGATAATTCACCCCTCCACTTT.

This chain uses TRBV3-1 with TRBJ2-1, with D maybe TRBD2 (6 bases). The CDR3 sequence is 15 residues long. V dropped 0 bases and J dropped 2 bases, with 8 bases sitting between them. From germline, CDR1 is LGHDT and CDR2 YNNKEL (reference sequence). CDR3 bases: TGTGCCAGCAGCCAAGAGCGGGAAACCTACAATGAGCAGTTCTTC. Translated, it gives CASSQERETYNEQFF.

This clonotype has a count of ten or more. As DNA, the CDR3 is TGTGCCAGCAGCCAAGCCGGGAACAATCAGCCCCAGCATTTT. Translated: CASSQAGNNQPQHF. V and J are TRBV3-1 and TRBJ1-5; D is undetermined. V was pared by 1 base and J by 3 bases, with 7 bases between. The germline V gene encodes CDR1 LGHDT and CDR2 YNNKEL (reference sequence). The CDR3 extends over 14 amino acids.

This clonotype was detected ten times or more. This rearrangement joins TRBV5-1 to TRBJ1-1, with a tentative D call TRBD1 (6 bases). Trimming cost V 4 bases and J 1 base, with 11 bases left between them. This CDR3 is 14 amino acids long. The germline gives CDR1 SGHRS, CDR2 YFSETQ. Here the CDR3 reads CASSTGTPNTEAFF. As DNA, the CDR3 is TGCGCCAGCAGCACCGGGACACCGAACACTGAAGCTTTCTTT. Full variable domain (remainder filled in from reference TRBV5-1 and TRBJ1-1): KAGVTQTPRYLIKTRGQQVTLSCSPISGHRSVSWYQQTPGQGLQFLFEYFSETQRNKGNFPGRFSGRQFSNSRSEMNVSTLELGDSALYLCASSTGTPNTEAFFGQGTRLTVV.

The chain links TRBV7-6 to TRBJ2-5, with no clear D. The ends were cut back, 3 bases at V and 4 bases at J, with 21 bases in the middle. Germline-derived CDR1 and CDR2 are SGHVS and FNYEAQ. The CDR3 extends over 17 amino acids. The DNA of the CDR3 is TGTGCCAGCAGCTTTGTTGCTCGTGTTGAGGTGGGAGAGACCCAGTACTTC. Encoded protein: CASSFVARVEVGETQYF.

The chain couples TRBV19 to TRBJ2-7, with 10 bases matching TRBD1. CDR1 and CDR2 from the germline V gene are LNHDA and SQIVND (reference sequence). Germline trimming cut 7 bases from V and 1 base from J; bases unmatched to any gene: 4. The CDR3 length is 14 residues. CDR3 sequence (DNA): TGTGCCAGTAACAAGGGACAGGGGTCCTACGAGCAGTACTTC. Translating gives CASNKGQGSYEQYF.

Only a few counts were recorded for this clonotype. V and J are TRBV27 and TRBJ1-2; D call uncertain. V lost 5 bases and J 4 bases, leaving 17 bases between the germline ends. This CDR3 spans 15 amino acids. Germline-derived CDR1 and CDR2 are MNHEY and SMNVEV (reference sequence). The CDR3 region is CASSPNGRGGYGYTF. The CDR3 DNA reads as TGTGCCAGCAGTCCGAACGGTCGGGGAGGCTATGGCTACACCTTC.

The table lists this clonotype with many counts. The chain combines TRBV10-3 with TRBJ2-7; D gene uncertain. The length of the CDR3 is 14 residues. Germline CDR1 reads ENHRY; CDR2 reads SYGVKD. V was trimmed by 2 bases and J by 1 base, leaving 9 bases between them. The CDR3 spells CAISEARRSYEQYF. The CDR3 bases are TGTGCCATCAGTGAGGCCCGAAGGTCCTACGAGCAGTACTTC.

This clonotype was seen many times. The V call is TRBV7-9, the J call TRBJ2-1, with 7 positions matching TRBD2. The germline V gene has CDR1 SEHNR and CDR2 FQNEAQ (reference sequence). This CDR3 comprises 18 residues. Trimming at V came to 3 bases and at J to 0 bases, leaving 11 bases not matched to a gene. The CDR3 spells CASSFQRDAWDSYNEQFF. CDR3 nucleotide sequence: TGTGCCAGCAGCTTCCAGCGGGATGCTTGGGACTCCTACAATGAGCAGTTCTTC.

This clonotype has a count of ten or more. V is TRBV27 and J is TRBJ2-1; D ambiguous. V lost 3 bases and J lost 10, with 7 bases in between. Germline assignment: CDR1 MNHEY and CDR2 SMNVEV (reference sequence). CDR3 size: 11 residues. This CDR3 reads CASSLLGEQFF. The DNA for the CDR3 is TGTGCCAGCAGTTTGTTGGGCGAGCAGTTCTTC.

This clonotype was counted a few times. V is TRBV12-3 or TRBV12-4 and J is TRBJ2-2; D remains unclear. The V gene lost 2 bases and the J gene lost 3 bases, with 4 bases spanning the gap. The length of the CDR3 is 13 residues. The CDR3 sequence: CASSLWDTGELFF. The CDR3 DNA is TGTGCCAGCAGTTTATGGGACACCGGGGAGCTGTTTTTT.

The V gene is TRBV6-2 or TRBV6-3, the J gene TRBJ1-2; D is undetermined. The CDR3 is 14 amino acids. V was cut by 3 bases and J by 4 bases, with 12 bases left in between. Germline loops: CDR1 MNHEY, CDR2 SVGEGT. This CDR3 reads CASSYRGIRYGYTF. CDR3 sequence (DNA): TGTGCCAGCAGTTATCGCGGAATTCGCTATGGCTACACCTTC.

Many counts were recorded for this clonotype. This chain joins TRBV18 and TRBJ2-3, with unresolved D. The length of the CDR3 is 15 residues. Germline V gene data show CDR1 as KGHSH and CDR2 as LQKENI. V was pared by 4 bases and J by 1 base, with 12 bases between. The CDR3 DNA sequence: TGTGCCAGCTCACGAGAACAAAGTGGCACAGATACGCAGTATTTT. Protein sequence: CASSREQSGTDTQYF.

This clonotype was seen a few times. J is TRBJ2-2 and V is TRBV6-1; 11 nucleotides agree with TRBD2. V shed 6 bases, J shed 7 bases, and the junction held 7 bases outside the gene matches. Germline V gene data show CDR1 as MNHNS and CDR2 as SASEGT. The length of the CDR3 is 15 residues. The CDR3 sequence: CASRGLAGSGGELFF. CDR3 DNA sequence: TGTGCCAGCAGAGGACTAGCGGGTTCCGGCGGGGAGCTGTTTTTT.